Listed here is a single T cell receptor beta chain. The antigen remains undetermined. Trimming cost V 0 bases and J 2 bases, with 11 bases left between them. CDR3 length: 15 amino acids. Germline loops: CDR1 SGHNT, CDR2 YYREEE (reference sequence). This PCR relied on a set of 60 Vbeta primers and 13 Jbeta primers. Produced via immunoSEQ multiplex PCR; TCRdb's table is partial and in-frame only. The profile shows over 100,000 clones, almost 75% of them singletons. This specimen comes from a study of cytomegalovirus exposure and HLA in healthy donors. Study conclusions and caveats: The authors later found HLA-associated TCR beta chains more clonally expanded than equally common others.

This TCR derives from a man aged 40-55 years in good health and CMV-seronegative. Sample: PBMCs. This chain links TRBV5-4 with TRBJ1-2; a weak D match, TRBD1 (5 bases). CDR3 sequence: CASSLATGGNYGYTF. In DNA, the CDR3 is TGTGCCAGCAGCTTGGCAACGGGGGGGAACTATGGCTACACCTTC.